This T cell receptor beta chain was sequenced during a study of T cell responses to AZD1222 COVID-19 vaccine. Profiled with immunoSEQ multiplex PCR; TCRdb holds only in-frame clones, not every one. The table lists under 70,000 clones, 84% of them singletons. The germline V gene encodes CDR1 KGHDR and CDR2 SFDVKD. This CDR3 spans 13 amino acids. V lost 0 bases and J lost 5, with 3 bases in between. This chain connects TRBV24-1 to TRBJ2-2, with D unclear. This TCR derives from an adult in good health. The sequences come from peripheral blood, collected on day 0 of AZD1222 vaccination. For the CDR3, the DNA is TGTGCCACCAGTGATTTGGGGACCGGGGAGCTGTTTTTT. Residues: CATSDLGTGELFF.